This T cell receptor (beta chain) was recorded in a study of blood T cell repertoires in COVID-19. CDR1 and CDR2 from the germline V gene are MRHNA and SNTAGT. V trimming: 7 bases; J trimming: 7 bases; junction bases outside the gene matches: 6. This CDR3 spans 12 amino acids. TCRdb's copy holds only in-frame clones and misses some; the assay was immunoSEQ multiplex PCR. The table records approximately 90,000 clones, around 80% of them present only once. J is TRBJ2-7 and V is TRBV6-4; 8 bases align to TRBD1. The TCR comes from a woman older than 75 with active or convalescent COVID-19. The sample comprised peripheral blood. CDR3 in amino acids: CASNDRGREQYF. The DNA of the CDR3 is TGTGCCAGCAACGACAGGGGAAGGGAGCAGTACTTC.